This T cell receptor beta chain was identified in a study of T cells after yellow fever vaccination. Study observations and caveats: Clones from primary vaccination mostly reappeared after the booster (approximately 95% CD4, approximately 86% CD8). Repertoires sorted by FACS could include abundant clonotypes that are contaminants from the bulk population.

For TCR, cDNA came from 5'RACE template switching, which added a universal primer site and UMIs. TCRdb called the 5' RACE reads again in MiXCR, with one record for every CDR3 protein. This sample has 620,000 or so distinct CDR3 sequences, with about 15% found just once. This clonotype was recorded once. Antigen specificity is unknown. Trimming stripped 4 bases from V and 2 bases from J, with 13 bases between. CDR1 SGHVS and CDR2 FNYEAQ come from the germline V gene. The CDR3 totals 15 residues. The sequencing used PBMCs, collected 4 to 5 days after the first yellow fever vaccination. The V and J genes are TRBV7-6 and TRBJ2-3; D remains ambiguous. The origin of this receptor is a man in his late teens or twenties who received the YFV17D yellow fever vaccine. CDR3 DNA: TGTGCCAGCAGCTACCGACACAGCAACACAGATACGCAGTATTTT. Protein product: CASSYRHSNTDTQYF.